The source of this T cell receptor (beta chain) is a study of T cells in Graves' hyperthyroidism and ophthalmopathy. The CDR3 spans 16 residues. J was trimmed by 3 bases and V by 5 bases; bases with no gene match: 6. Amplified TCR beta CDR3 regions derived from RNA transcripts. The primer set for the first-round RT-PCR of the TCR CDR3 was HTBI. TCRdb independently ran MiXCR on the multiplex PCR reads; one entry per CDR3 protein. The sample lists about 260,000 distinct CDR3 sequences, about 20% occurring once. In this sample, this clonotype turned up a few times. Sequencing used blood. J is TRBJ2-3 and V is TRBV12-3 or TRBV12-4; TRBD1 matches at 12 bases. The TCR originated in a man aged 30 to 45 with Graves' ophthalmopathy. Here the CDR3 DNA reads TGTGCCAGCAGTCAGGGGGACAGGGGGCGAACAGATACGCAGTATTTT. It specifies CASSQGDRGRTDTQYF.